Presented here are 22 T cell receptor beta chains from one specimen sequenced in a study of radiotherapy plus CTLA-4 blockade in lung cancer. This table comes from immunoSEQ multiplex PCR, and its TCRdb copy is limited to in-frame clones, with some not included. The data show tens of thousands of clones, about 87% seen once. The material sequenced was peripheral blood, taken from a patient treated with radiotherapy plus ipilimumab. The receptors originated from a human donor with non-small cell lung cancer that progressed on radiotherapy plus ipilimumab.

This rearrangement joins TRBV7-9 to TRBJ2-7; D unclear. V lost 5 bases and J 0 bases, leaving 14 bases between the germline ends. Germline V gives CDR1 SEHNR, CDR2 FQNEAQ (reference sequence). The CDR3 spans 15 residues. CDR3 in amino acids: CASSQFYMGSYEQYF. The CDR3 DNA is TGTGCCAGCAGCCAATTCTACATGGGCTCCTACGAGCAGTACTTC.

The chain links TRBV5-4 to TRBJ2-3, with D possibly TRBD1 on 5 matching bases. The CDR3 is 19 amino acids. The germline V gene encodes CDR1 SGHNT and CDR2 YYREEE (reference sequence). Between the trimmed V and J ends, which lost 2 bases and 3 bases, there was a span of 25 bases. The chain's CDR3 is CASSLMAASAVKGTDTQYF. CDR3 in DNA: TGTGCCAGCAGCTTAATGGCTGCGAGCGCGGTAAAGGGGACAGATACGCAGTATTTT.

This clone was seen only a few times. The chain is built from TRBV7-9 and TRBJ2-1, with TRBD1 as a possible D gene (6 bases). Trimming shortened V by 2 bases and J by 9 bases, and 17 bases separated the two germline ends. Germline V gene data show CDR1 as SEHNR and CDR2 as FQNEAQ (reference sequence). The CDR3 spans 15 residues. The CDR3 spells CASSLWTVLPGEQFF. The CDR3 coding sequence is TGTGCCAGCAGCTTATGGACAGTCCTTCCAGGTGAGCAGTTCTTC.

V and J are TRBV27 and TRBJ1-2; tentative D call: TRBD1 (6 bases). The V end was cut by 6 bases, the J end by 8 bases, with 25 bases between. Looked up from germline, CDR1 is MNHEY and CDR2 is SMNVEV (reference sequence). This CDR3 contains 16 residues. CDR3 loop: CASSPEGGYSLRGYTF. The CDR3 region has the DNA TGTGCCAGCAGCCCCGAGGGGGGATACTCCTTGAGGGGCTACACCTTC.

The V and J genes are TRBV11-2 and TRBJ2-7; 10 positions match TRBD2. Trimming took 4 bases from V and 3 from J; bases not matched to a gene: 15. The CDR3 consists of 18 residues. CDR1 SGHAT and CDR2 FQNNGV come from the germline V gene. CDR3 DNA: TGTGCCAGCAGCTCCCCACTGAGGACTAGCGGCAGATTCTACGAGCAGTACTTC. Its protein is CASSSPLRTSGRFYEQYF. Full variable domain (remainder filled in from reference TRBV11-2 and TRBJ2-7): EAGVAQSPRYKIIEKRQSVAFWCNPISGHATLYWYQQILGQGPKLLIQFQNNGVVDDSQLPKDRFSAERLKGVDSTLKIQPAKLEDSAVYLCASSSPLRTSGRFYEQYFGPGTRLTVT.

The chain recombines TRBV4-3 with TRBJ1-2; D gene unclear. This CDR3 region has 16 residues. Germline V CDR1 and CDR2: LGHNA, YSLEER. Trimming removed 0 bases from V and 5 bases from J, with 16 bases in between. The CDR3 here is CASSQEFPASSYGYTF. The DNA of the CDR3 is TGCGCCAGCAGCCAAGAGTTCCCAGCGTCCTCTTATGGCTACACCTTC.

The chain recombines TRBV2 with TRBJ1-2; D is unclear. Germline-derived CDR1 and CDR2 are SNHLY and FYNNEI. With 3 bases removed from V and 5 bases from J, the gap between germline ends came to 7 bases. The CDR3 is 12 amino acids. The CDR3, as DNA: TGTGCCAGCAGTGATGGTGGGTATGGCTACACCTTC. Translated, it gives CASSDGGYGYTF. The whole variable domain, filled in from reference TRBV2 and TRBJ1-2, reads EPEVTQTPSHQVTQMGQEVILRCVPISNHLYFYWYRQILGQKVEFLVSFYNNEISEKSEIFDDQFSVERPDGSNFTLKIRSTKLEDSAMYFCASSDGGYGYTFGSGTRLTVV.

In DNA form, the CDR3 reads TGTGCCAGCAGTGGCTCCCGACAGGGACGTGAAGGCTACACCTTC. Amino acids: CASSGSRQGREGYTF. This chain links TRBV6-1 with TRBJ1-2; 7 positions match TRBD1. The CDR3 length is 15 residues. Germline V gives CDR1 MNHNS, CDR2 SASEGT. V lost 4 bases, J lost 8 bases, and 13 bases stayed unmatched.

The gene calls are TRBV7-9 and TRBJ2-3; 8 bases line up with TRBD2. Germline V lookup: CDR1 SEHNR, CDR2 FQNEAQ (reference sequence). V dropped 1 base and J dropped 4; count of bases not matched to a gene: 1. This CDR3 has 14 amino acids. The CDR3 sequence is CASSLVRGADTQYF. The DNA of the CDR3 is TGTGCCAGCAGCTTAGTGCGGGGGGCAGATACGCAGTATTTT.

The chain couples TRBV9 to TRBJ1-2; D call uncertain. CDR3 length: 12 amino acids. The germline gives CDR1 SGDLS, CDR2 YYNGEE. V lost 0 bases, J lost 3 bases, and 3 bases lay in between. Here the CDR3 reads CASSVGHYGYTF. CDR3 nucleotide sequence: TGTGCCAGCAGCGTAGGTCACTATGGCTACACCTTC.

This chain connects TRBV28 to TRBJ1-1; D uncertain. V was cut by 6 bases and J by 6 bases, with 11 bases left in between. The length of the CDR3 is 12 residues. Germline V gene data show CDR1 as MDHEN and CDR2 as SYDVKM. The CDR3 coding sequence is TGTGCCAGCAGCCTGAGGGTGTCTGAAGCTTTCTTT. Residues: CASSLRVSEAFF.

V and J are TRBV19 and TRBJ1-2; 9 bases agree with TRBD1. CDR1 LNHDA and CDR2 SQIVND come from the germline V gene (reference sequence). With 6 bases clipped from V and 4 bases from J, the junction kept 6 bases outside the gene matches. The CDR3 spans 14 residues. The CDR3 is CASSPGQGGYGYTF. CDR3 coding DNA: TGTGCCAGTAGCCCGGGACAGGGCGGCTATGGCTACACCTTC.

This clone was counted a few times. The genes are TRBV28 and TRBJ2-4; no clear D. The CDR3 loop spans 12 amino acids. Trimming took off 3 bases at V and 3 bases at J, with 3 bases between the two ends. Germline-derived CDR1 and CDR2 are MDHEN and SYDVKM. Written as DNA, the CDR3 is TGTGCCAGCAGTTTGAACAAAAACATTCAGTACTTC. This sequence encodes CASSLNKNIQYF.

The chain couples TRBV4-3 to TRBJ2-2, with D possibly matching TRBD1 (6 bases). The germline V gene has CDR1 LGHNA and CDR2 YSLEER. This CDR3 contains 15 residues. Deletions cut 0 bases from V and 7 bases from J, with 12 bases between. The CDR3, as DNA: TGCGCCAGCAGCCAAGAGGGGGCCTGGGGCGGGGAGCTGTTTTTT. It codes for CASSQEGAWGGELFF.

This clone was counted a single time. The V and J genes are TRBV7-2 and TRBJ1-2; the match to TRBD1 covers 9 bases. CDR3 size: 15 residues. CDR1 and CDR2 (germline): SGHTA, FQGNSA. V lost 6 bases to trimming and J lost 4 bases; unmatched junction nucleotides: 9. Written as DNA, the CDR3 is TGTGCCAGCAGTTCTCCCGACAGGGGGGTCTATGGCTACACCTTC. Amino acids: CASSSPDRGVYGYTF. The variable domain in full, with the rest retrieved from reference TRBV7-2 and TRBJ1-2, is GAGVSQSPSNKVTEKGKDVELRCDPISGHTALYWYRQSLGQGLEFLIYFQGNSAPDKSGLPSDRFSAERTGGSVSTLTIQRTQQEDSAVYLCASSSPDRGVYGYTFGSGTRLTVV.

The rearrangement joins TRBV4-1 to TRBJ2-7; 9 positions match TRBD1. The V and J ends lost 1 base and 6 bases, in that order; junction bases with no gene match: 1. The CDR3 has 13 residues. The germline V gene encodes CDR1 MGHRA and CDR2 YSYEKL. The CDR3 is CASSQVQGAEQYF. CDR3 sequence (DNA): TGCGCCAGCAGCCAAGTACAGGGGGCCGAGCAGTACTTC.

The chain links TRBV6-5 to TRBJ2-5; 8 bases align to TRBD1. Germline values: CDR1 MNHEY, CDR2 SVGAGI. J was trimmed by 4 bases and V by 4 bases; bases with no gene match: 2. The CDR3 length is 13 residues. The CDR3 reads CASSCRGLETQYF. CDR3 nucleotide sequence: TGTGCCAGCAGTTGCAGGGGGCTAGAGACCCAGTACTTC.

This clone was counted a single time. This chain uses TRBV4-3 with TRBJ2-3; D tentatively fits TRBD1 or TRBD2 (5 bases each). This CDR3 spans 17 amino acids. Germline lookup yields CDR1 LGHNA and CDR2 YSLEER. V lost 0 bases, J lost 4 bases, and 17 bases lay in between. Here the CDR3 reads CASSQDPPGPSPDTQYF. In nucleotides, the CDR3 is TGCGCCAGCAGCCAAGACCCTCCGGGACCTTCTCCAGATACGCAGTATTTT.

This chain uses TRBV12-1 with TRBJ2-7; the table's TRBD2 call for D was not verified on the DNA. TRBV12-1 is a pseudogene locus. The CDR3 is 15 residues long. CDR3 bases: TGTGCCAGCAGCTTTGTTCGGGAGCATTACCACGAGCAGTACTTC. Amino acids: CASSFVREHYHEQYF.

J is TRBJ2-1 and V is TRBV11-3, with 11 bases matching TRBD2. The V gene end was trimmed by 5 bases and the J gene end by 4 bases; junction bases not matched to a gene: 7. This CDR3 comprises 16 residues. The V gene's germline CDR1 is SGHNT and CDR2 YENEEA. In nucleotides, the CDR3 is TGTGCCAGCAGCCTCACCTCTAGCGGGAGGTACAATGAGCAGTTCTTC. Its protein is CASSLTSSGRYNEQFF.

This chain connects TRBV19 to TRBJ2-1; tentatively, D is TRBD2 (6 bases). The CDR3 runs to 12 residues. Trimming removed 4 bases from V and 9 bases from J, with 10 bases in between. CDR1 is LNHDA and CDR2 is SQIVND in the germline V gene (reference sequence). CDR3 in DNA: TGTGCCAGTAGTAGGCGCGGGGTTGAGCAGTTCTTC. This gives the protein CASSRRGVEQFF. Based on the CDR3 plus reference TRBV19 and TRBJ2-1, the full variable domain is DGGITQSPKYLFRKEGQNVTLSCEQNLNHDAMYWYRQDPGQGLRLIYYSQIVNDFQKGDIAEGYSVSREKKESFPLTVTSAQKNPTAFYLCASSRRGVEQFFGPGTRLTVL.

The V gene is TRBV5-1, the J gene TRBJ2-1; 10 bases are a match to TRBD2. V shed 0 bases and J 0 bases; nucleotides not matched to a gene: 6. This CDR3 has 18 amino acids. Germline CDR1 SGHRS, CDR2 YFSETQ. CDR3 region: CASSLGGLALGSYNEQFF. The CDR3 nucleotides are TGCGCCAGCAGCTTGGGGGGACTAGCGTTGGGCTCCTACAATGAGCAGTTCTTC.